This T cell receptor beta chain originates from a study of response to subunit inactivated influenza vaccine. Study observations and caveats: Authors suggested seasonal influenza vaccinations each recruit few new T cells.

TCRdb processed the RT-PCR reads anew with MiXCR; each CDR3 protein has one entry. Of fewer than 550,000 distinct CDR3 sequences listed, 25% are singletons. In regard to this clonotype: As yet, its antigen is unknown.

The sequencing here drew on CD4+ T cells sorted from PBMCs, taken 5 to 6 days after vaccination. The sequence was collected from a man between 45 and 60 years old who received an inactivated influenza vaccine.

The DNA of the CDR3 is TGTGCCAGCAGGTATCGCCGGGGCACCTATGGCTACACCTTC. Translated: CASRYRRGTYGYTF. The V gene is TRBV12-3 or TRBV12-4, the J gene TRBJ1-2; D is possibly TRBD1 (5 bases). Trimming took off 6 bases at V and 4 bases at J, with 15 bases between the two ends. CDR3 length equals 14 residues.